The 13 T cell receptor beta chains below all came from one sample that was sequenced in a study of molecular identifiers for immune sequencing clone quantification. In TCRdb, the PCR reads were re-called with MiXCR into one record per CDR3 protein. The table has around 460,000 distinct CDR3 sequences, around 25% seen once. The sequenced material came from naive CD8+ T cells from blood, with Jurkat cell RNA spiked in. Noted subset: FACS-sorted CD8+CD4-CCR7+CD45RA+ naive T cells. These receptors originate from a human donor in good health. Some libraries in this study had Jurkat cell RNA spiked in.

V gene TRBV28 combines with J gene TRBJ2-7; D might be TRBD1 or TRBD2, each matching 6 bases. Per the germline V gene, CDR1 is MDHEN and CDR2 is SYDVKM. CDR3 length: 14 residues. The V gene lost 2 bases and the J gene lost 8 bases, with 16 bases spanning the gap. CDR3 nucleotide sequence: TGTGCCAGCAGTTTAAGGTGGAGGGGGTACAAGCAGTACTTC. It codes for CASSLRWRGYKQYF.

This clonotype was observed a handful of times. V and J are TRBV4-1 and TRBJ2-1; D is unclear. Between the trimmed V and J ends, which lost 4 bases and 3 bases, there was a span of 13 bases. Germline V gives CDR1 MGHRA, CDR2 YSYEKL. The CDR3 length is 15 residues. CDR3 nucleotides: TGCGCCAGCAGCCTACTTGCGGATCTCTACAATGAGCAGTTCTTC. Amino acid sequence: CASSLLADLYNEQFF.

The sample holds a few counts of this clonotype. The chain links TRBV9 to TRBJ2-2; TRBD2 agrees at 13 bases. With 4 bases clipped from V and 7 bases from J, the junction kept 10 bases outside the gene matches. CDR1 SGDLS and CDR2 YYNGEE come from the germline V gene. The CDR3 sequence is 17 residues long. DNA of the CDR3: TGTGCCAGCAGCCCTGCGGGACTAGCGGGATCGGTCGGGGAGCTGTTTTTT. Translated, it gives CASSPAGLAGSVGELFF.

The chain joins TRBV6-6 to TRBJ1-4; D ambiguous. This CDR3 comprises 15 residues. The germline gives CDR1 MNHNY, CDR2 SVGAGI (reference sequence). V lost 2 bases and J 1 base, leaving 8 bases between the germline ends. The CDR3 spells CASSYLARTNEKLFF. CDR3 coding DNA: TGTGCCAGCAGTTACCTAGCTAGAACTAATGAAAAACTGTTTTTT.

The gene calls are TRBV6-6 and TRBJ2-7; 13 nucleotides match TRBD2. The germline CDR1 and CDR2 sequences are MNHNY and SVGAGI (reference sequence). The CDR3 consists of 15 residues. Trimming at V came to 5 bases and at J to 5 bases, leaving 6 bases not matched to a gene. The CDR3, as DNA: TGTGCCAGCAGTCAGACTAGCGGGAGGTCCAACGAGCAGTACTTC. This translates into CASSQTSGRSNEQYF.

At least ten counts were recorded for this clonotype. The chain has TRBV6-5 and TRBJ2-3; D gene unclear. Deletions cut 8 bases from V and 3 bases from J, with 6 bases between. The CDR3 loop spans 11 amino acids. Germline V gene sequence: CDR1 MNHEY, CDR2 SVGAGI. In nucleotides, the CDR3 is TGTGCCAGCGGTACAACAGATACGCAGTATTTT. Its protein is CASGTTDTQYF.

A note on this clonotype: The final CDR3 position lacks the conserved phenylalanine or tryptophan, pointing to a likely read error. The chain combines TRBV12-3 or TRBV12-4 with TRBJ2-7; no clear D. The V end was cut by 2 bases, the J end by 4 bases, with 9 bases between. The CDR3 is 13 amino acids. The CDR3, as DNA: TGTGCCAGCAGTTTATTTTCCCCTTACGAGCAGTACCTC. Its translation: CASSLFSPYEQYL.

Notes on this clonotype: A much larger clone lies one base from this, so it may be a read error. The chain joins TRBV5-6 to TRBJ1-1; D unresolved. This CDR3 is 13 amino acids long. Germline loops: CDR1 SGHDT, CDR2 YYEEEE. V was trimmed by 1 base and J by 12 bases, leaving 16 bases between them. The CDR3, as DNA: TGTGCCAGCAGCTTGTCGGAGGCCCGTCTGTCTTTCTTT. It specifies CASSLSEARLSFF. The whole variable domain, remainder taken from reference TRBV5-6 and TRBJ1-1, is DAGVTQSPTHLIKTRGQQVTLRCSPKSGHDTVSWYQQALGQGPQFIFQYYEEEERQRGNFPDRFSGHQFPNYSSELNVNALLLGDSALYLCASSLSEARLSFFGQGTRLTVV.

This clonotype was counted at least ten times. The rearrangement joins TRBV28 to TRBJ1-1; D remains ambiguous. This CDR3 is 12 amino acids long. Germline V CDR1 and CDR2: MDHEN, SYDVKM. V was shortened by 3 bases and J by 7 bases, with 9 bases between the two germline ends. The CDR3 sequence is CASSFGRGEAFF. In DNA, the CDR3 is TGTGCCAGCAGTTTCGGCCGGGGTGAAGCTTTCTTT.

Worth noting for this clonotype: A much larger clone is a single base away; this may be a read error. The chain combines TRBV12-3 or TRBV12-4 with TRBJ2-1; 10 bases match TRBD2. The length of the CDR3 is 15 residues. Losses at the gene ends were 7 bases for V and 4 bases for J; bases not matched to a gene: 7. The CDR3 bases are TGTGCCAGCAATGTAGCGGGGGGCCTTTACAATGAGCAGTTCTTC. Protein product: CASNVAGGLYNEQFF.

In this sample, this clonotype turned up once. The gene calls are TRBV6-1 and TRBJ1-1, with 7 bases identical to TRBD1. V shed 3 bases, J shed 4 bases, and the junction held 5 bases outside the gene matches. The CDR3 contains 14 residues. The germline CDR1 and CDR2 sequences are MNHNS and SASEGT. For the CDR3, the DNA is TGTGCCAGCAGTGAGGAGGGGGCGTTCACTGAAGCTTTCTTT. This sequence encodes CASSEEGAFTEAFF.

This chain connects TRBV28 to TRBJ2-7, with TRBD2 matching 11 bases. V shed 6 bases, J shed 7 bases, and the junction held 8 bases outside the gene matches. Germline CDR1 MDHEN, CDR2 SYDVKM. The CDR3 totals 14 residues. The CDR3 spells CASSLLRLAGEQYF. In DNA form, the CDR3 reads TGTGCCAGCAGCTTGCTCAGACTAGCGGGAGAGCAGTACTTC. Filled out from reference TRBV28 and TRBJ2-7, the complete variable domain reads DVKVTQSSRYLVKRTGEKVFLECVQDMDHENMFWYRQDPGLGLRLIYFSYDVKMKEKGDIPEGYSVSREKKERFSLILESASTNQTSMYLCASSLLRLAGEQYFGPGTRLTVT.

The chain uses TRBV20-1 and TRBJ2-7, with 8 bases matching TRBD2. The trim removed 0 bases at V and 1 base at J, leaving 17 bases unmatched. Germline V gene sequence: CDR1 DFQATT, CDR2 SNEGSKA (reference sequence). CDR3 length equals 19 residues. The CDR3 here is CSARDPHSGTPLRSYEQYF. In nucleotides, the CDR3 is TGCAGTGCTAGAGATCCCCATAGCGGGACCCCACTGAGATCCTACGAGCAGTACTTC.